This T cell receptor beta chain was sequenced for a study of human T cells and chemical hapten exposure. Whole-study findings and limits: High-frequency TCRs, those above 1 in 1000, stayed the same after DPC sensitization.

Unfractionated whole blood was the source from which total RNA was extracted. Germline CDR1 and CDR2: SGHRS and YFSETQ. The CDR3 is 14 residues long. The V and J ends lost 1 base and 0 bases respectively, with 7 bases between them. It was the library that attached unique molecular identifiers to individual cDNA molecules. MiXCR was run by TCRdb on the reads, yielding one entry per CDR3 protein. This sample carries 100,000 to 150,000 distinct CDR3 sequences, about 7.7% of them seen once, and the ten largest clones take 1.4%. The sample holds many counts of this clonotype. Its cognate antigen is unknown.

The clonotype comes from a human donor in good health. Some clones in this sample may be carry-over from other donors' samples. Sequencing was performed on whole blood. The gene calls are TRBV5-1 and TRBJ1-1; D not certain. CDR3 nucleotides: TGCGCCAGCAGCTTGCGGGTCATGAACACTGAAGCTTTCTTT. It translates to CASSLRVMNTEAFF.